The clone carrying this TCR beta chain was observed a handful of times. There were TCR beta CDR3 regions amplified from RNA transcripts. RT-PCR in the first round (using the HTBI primer set) targeted the TCR CDR3. Each CDR3 protein is one row after TCRdb ran MiXCR on the multiplex PCR reads. The repertoire includes 650,000 to 850,000 distinct CDR3 sequences, roughly a sixth of them detected once, and roughly 17% sits in the top ten. This specimen belongs to a study of T cells in Graves' hyperthyroidism and ophthalmopathy. The V and J ends lost 5 bases and 6 bases, in that order; junction bases with no gene match: 4. Germline V gene lookup returns CDR1 SGHTA and CDR2 FQGNSA. The CDR3 totals 13 residues.

The TCR comes from a woman in her fifties or sixties with Graves' hyperthyroidism that later progressed to Graves' ophthalmopathy. V is TRBV7-2 and J is TRBJ2-3; 8 bases map to TRBD1. The sequenced sample was blood. CDR3 sequence: CASSIWTGDTQYF. In DNA form, the CDR3 reads TGTGCCAGCAGCATCTGGACAGGGGATACGCAGTATTTT. Filled out from reference TRBV7-2 and TRBJ2-3, the complete variable domain reads GAGVSQSPSNKVTEKGKDVELRCDPISGHTALYWYRQSLGQGLEFLIYFQGNSAPDKSGLPSDRFSAERTGGSVSTLTIQRTQQEDSAVYLCASSIWTGDTQYFGPGTRLTVL.